The entry that follows covers one TCR beta chain sequence. Authors' methods: By means of reference gene primer amplification, nucleated cell counts were estimated. The data were produced by immunoSEQ multiplex PCR, yet TCRdb's version contains in-frame clones alone and is incomplete. The DNA was the basis for D and trimming; V, J and clone size are from that table. The table includes 250,000 or so clones, around nine tenths detected once. The data originate from a study of blood T cell repertoires in COVID-19. Study-wide context: Sites in the United States, Italy and Spain provided acute and convalescent COVID-19 samples. Nucleic acid was either cDNA or gDNA, and it came from T cells, B-cell-depleted T cells, or PBMCs.

Germline CDR1 and CDR2: SGHRS and YFSETQ. The CDR3 spans 14 residues. The ends lost 0 bases at V and 5 bases at J; junction bases unmatched: 3. This sequence was found in a middle-aged man with active or convalescent COVID-19. The J gene is TRBJ2-7, the V gene TRBV5-1, with TRBD1 identical over 9 bases. Sequences were obtained from peripheral blood. In DNA form, the CDR3 reads TGCGCCAGCAGCTTGGGACAGGGGGACCACGAGCAGTACTTC. It codes for CASSLGQGDHEQYF.